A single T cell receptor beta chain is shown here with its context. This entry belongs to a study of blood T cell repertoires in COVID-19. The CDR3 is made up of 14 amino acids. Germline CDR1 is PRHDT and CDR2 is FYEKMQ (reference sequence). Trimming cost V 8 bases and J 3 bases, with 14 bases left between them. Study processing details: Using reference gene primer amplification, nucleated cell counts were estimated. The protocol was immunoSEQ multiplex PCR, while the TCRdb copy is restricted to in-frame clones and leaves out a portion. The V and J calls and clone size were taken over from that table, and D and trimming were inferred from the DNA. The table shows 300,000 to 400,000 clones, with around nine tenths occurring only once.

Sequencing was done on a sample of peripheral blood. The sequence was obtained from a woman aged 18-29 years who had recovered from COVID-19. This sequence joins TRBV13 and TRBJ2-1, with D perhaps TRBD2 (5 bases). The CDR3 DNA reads TGTGCCAGCTCTAGGGCTAGCAGCTACAATGAGCAGTTCTTC. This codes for CASSRASSYNEQFF.